A selection of T cell receptor beta chains follows, all from one sample in a study of T cells in Graves' hyperthyroidism and ophthalmopathy. Via MiXCR, TCRdb re-called the multiplex PCR reads, giving one row per CDR3 protein. Of 200,000 to 250,000 distinct CDR3 sequences in the sample, 17% are singletons; the top ten hold 50%. Sequencing was performed on blood. These receptors were taken from a man aged 50-59 years with Graves' hyperthyroidism. CDR3s include the opening cysteine and the closing phenylalanine or tryptophan. D genes are given only for firm matches. Where a row states a size, it is once, few, many or the class of an expanded clone; other rows omit it.

.	TRBD2	TRBJ2-2	TRBV5-1	TGCGCCAGCCACCTTAGCGGGACAACCGGGGAGCTGTTTTTT	CASHLSGTTGELFF
few	.	TRBJ2-3	TRBV30	TGTGCCTTCCAGCGGCCCCCCCCAGATACGCAGTATTTT	CAFQRPPPDTQYF
.	TRBD1	TRBJ2-1	TRBV13	TGTGCCAGCAGCTCCAGGGGGCAAAGGCAGTTCTTC	CASSSRGQRQFF
few	.	TRBJ1-4	TRBV5-1	TGCGCCAGCAGACGTGATGGTAATGAAAAACTGTTTTTT	CASRRDGNEKLFF
.	TRBD2	TRBJ2-1	TRBV5-4	TGTGCCAGCAGCCCTGGACTAGCGGGAAAGGTGCAGTTCTTC	CASSPGLAGKVQFF
.	.	TRBJ2-3	TRBV20-1	TGCAGTGCTAGAGATTTGGTTTTGGTAGATACGCAGTATTTT	CSARDLVLVDTQYF
few	.	TRBJ1-1	TRBV25-1	TGTGCCAGCATTGGGGAGGGTTGGACTGAAGCTTTCTTT	CASIGEGWTEAFF
.	.	TRBJ2-7	TRBV4-1	TGCGCCAGCAGCCAAGATCAGGGAGAAACCTACGAGCAGTACTTC	CASSQDQGETYEQYF
.	TRBD2	TRBJ2-2	TRBV7-2	TGTGCCAGCAGCTTGAGACTAGCGGGAGTAGCCGGCGGGGAGCTGTTTTTT	CASSLRLAGVAGGELFF
few	.	TRBJ1-5	TRBV6-1	TGTGCCAGCAGTGAACCCGGACTTTACAATCAGCCCCAGCATTTT	CASSEPGLYNQPQHF
.	TRBD1	TRBJ1-2	TRBV12-3/TRBV12-4	TGTGCCAGCACGGGACAGACACAGACCGGGAGGGGCTATGGCTACACCTTC	CASTGQTQTGRGYGYTF
many	.	TRBJ2-5	TRBV6-2/TRBV6-3	TGTGCCAGCAGAACCCGCGACCGACAAGAGACCCAGTACTTC	CASRTRDRQETQYF
many	.	TRBJ2-3	TRBV7-2	TGTGCCAGCAGTCCCGCTGGGCTCACAGATACGCAGTATTTT	CASSPAGLTDTQYF
many	TRBD1	TRBJ1-5	TRBV2	TGTGCCAGCGGTCCCGGGACAGGGGGAAGTCAGCCCCAGCATTTT	CASGPGTGGSQPQHF
.	TRBD2	TRBJ2-1	TRBV7-8	TGTGCCAGCAGCCCGGGACTAGCGGGTGGAGGGGAGTTCTTC	CASSPGLAGGGEFF
.	.	TRBJ2-7	TRBV20-1	TGCAGTGCTAGAGGTTCAGGCTACGAGCAGTACTTC	CSARGSGYEQYF
many	.	TRBJ2-5	TRBV29-1	TGCAGCGTTGAATATGGGGCGAGGGGGGAGACCCAGTACTTC	CSVEYGARGETQYF
.	TRBD2	TRBJ2-3	TRBV4-1	TGCGCCAGCAGCCAAGATCTCCTAGCGGGGACTAGCACAGATACGCAGTATTTT	CASSQDLLAGTSTDTQYF
many	.	TRBJ2-7	TRBV11-2	TGTGCCAGCAGCTTAGAAGGCGGTCCTTCCTACGAGCAGTACTTC	CASSLEGGPSYEQYF
.	.	TRBJ1-2	TRBV9	TGTGCCAGCAGCCCGGACAGTCTCAGTGGCTACACCTTC	CASSPDSLSGYTF
many	TRBD1	TRBJ2-3	TRBV20-1	TGCAGTGCTAGGGACAGGGCGGGGTACACAGATACGCAGTATTTT	CSARDRAGYTDTQYF
few	.	TRBJ2-2	TRBV19	TGTGCCAGTAGTATATCGTCCGGGTACACCGGGGAGCTGTTTTTT	CASSISSGYTGELFF